This entry lists 21 T cell receptor beta chains sequenced from one sample in a study of cytomegalovirus exposure and HLA in healthy donors. Researchers ran the PCR with 60 Vbeta and 13 Jbeta primers. TCRdb keeps only in-frame clones here, not all; method: immunoSEQ multiplex PCR. In the table there are some 100,000 clones, about 80% of which are singletons. Sequences were obtained from PBMCs. The receptors shown here come from a woman between 50 and 59 years old in good health and CMV-seropositive.

The V and J genes are TRBV19 and TRBJ2-7, with 8 nucleotides matching TRBD1. The CDR3 totals 13 residues. Per the germline V gene, CDR1 is LNHDA and CDR2 is SQIVND (reference sequence). V was pared by 5 bases and J by 4 bases, with 4 bases of the junction left unmatched. The DNA of the CDR3 is TGTGCCAGTAGTCGAACAGGGGGTTACGAGCAGTACTTC. Its protein is CASSRTGGYEQYF.

A word on this clone: The sample contains more than one DNA sequence encoding this CDR3. The CDR3, as DNA: TGTGCCAGCAGCTTAGGGCGGGATTGGTCCTACGAGCAGTACTTC. It specifies CASSLGRDWSYEQYF. The rearrangement uses TRBV7-9 and TRBJ2-7, with D perhaps TRBD2 (6 bases). Germline CDR1 and CDR2: SEHNR and FQNEAQ (reference sequence). V was shortened by 1 base and J by 1 base, with 11 bases between the two germline ends. The length of the CDR3 is 15 residues. The entire variable domain, with the rest obtained from reference TRBV7-9 and TRBJ2-7, is as follows: DTGVSQNPRHKITKRGQNVTFRCDPISEHNRLYWYRQTLGQGPEFLTYFQNEAQLEKSRLLSDRFSAERPKGSFSTLEIQRTEQGDSAMYLCASSLGRDWSYEQYFGPGTRLTVT.

The V and J genes are TRBV19 and TRBJ1-3; 7 bases match TRBD1. The CDR3 consists of 14 residues. Losses at the gene ends were 7 bases for V and 5 bases for J; bases not matched to a gene: 8. CDR1 and CDR2 (germline): LNHDA, SQIVND (reference sequence). The CDR3 spells CASTLGQDRNTIYF. CDR3 nucleotides: TGTGCCAGTACCCTCGGACAGGATCGAAACACCATATATTTT.

This rearrangement joins TRBV7-2 to TRBJ1-5; no definite D call. The ends were cut back, 5 bases at V and 6 bases at J, with 11 bases in the middle. The CDR3 sequence is 13 residues long. CDR1 and CDR2 from the germline V gene are SGHTA and FQGNSA. In DNA, the CDR3 is TGTGCCAGCAGCCCCCCGGGAGGTCAGCCCCAGCATTTT. Translated: CASSPPGGQPQHF.

V and J are TRBV13 and TRBJ1-2; D call uncertain. Trimming pared 6 bases from V and 4 bases from J, leaving 12 bases between. CDR3 length: 13 amino acids. CDR1 is PRHDT, CDR2 FYEKMQ, per germline (reference sequence). The CDR3 coding sequence is TGTGCCAGCAGTCAGACTGATTTCTATGGCTACACCTTC. Residues: CASSQTDFYGYTF.

The chain links TRBV11-2 to TRBJ2-3; 7 nucleotides align to TRBD1. Trimming cost V 0 bases and J 4 bases; bases outside gene matches: 1. CDR1 SGHAT and CDR2 FQNNGV come from the germline V gene. The CDR3 runs 14 residues. The CDR3 loop reads CASSLETGADTQYF. The CDR3 region has the DNA TGTGCCAGCAGCTTAGAAACAGGGGCAGATACGCAGTATTTT.

V gene TRBV27 combines with J gene TRBJ1-6; maybe TRBD1 (5 bases). There are 17 residues in the CDR3. The germline V gene has CDR1 MNHEY and CDR2 SMNVEV (reference sequence). Trimming stripped 1 base from V and 7 bases from J, with 17 bases between. The CDR3 sequence is CASSLYFRGDGNSPLHF. In nucleotides, the CDR3 is TGTGCCAGCAGTTTATATTTTCGGGGGGATGGAAATTCACCCCTCCACTTT.

The chain combines TRBV11-2 with TRBJ2-5; 10 bases line up with TRBD1. The CDR3 runs to 15 residues. CDR1 SGHAT and CDR2 FQNNGV come from the germline V gene. V trimming: 4 bases; J trimming: 2 bases; junction bases outside the gene matches: 4. The CDR3 DNA sequence: TGTGCCAGCAGCTCGGGACAGGGGCTACAAGAGACCCAGTACTTC. This translates into CASSSGQGLQETQYF. The full variable domain, its missing parts supplied by reference TRBV11-2 and TRBJ2-5, is EAGVAQSPRYKIIEKRQSVAFWCNPISGHATLYWYQQILGQGPKLLIQFQNNGVVDDSQLPKDRFSAERLKGVDSTLKIQPAKLEDSAVYLCASSSGQGLQETQYFGPGTRLLVL.

This clone has more than one count but fewer than ten. The chain joins TRBV5-5 to TRBJ2-3, with 12 bases that match TRBD1. The CDR3 runs 17 residues. Trimming removed 4 bases from V and 2 bases from J; junction bases left unmatched: 8. Germline lookup yields CDR1 SGHKS and CDR2 YYEKEE (reference sequence). CDR3 loop: CASSEGTGGLLTDTQYF. CDR3 nucleotide sequence: TGTGCCAGCAGCGAAGGGACAGGGGGCTTACTCACAGATACGCAGTATTTT.

This clone was found once. This sequence joins TRBV7-2 and TRBJ2-5; TRBD1 agrees at 7 bases. Germline-derived CDR1 and CDR2 are SGHTA and FQGNSA. CDR3 length: 14 amino acids. After removal of 3 bases from V and 5 bases from J, the junction contained 6 bases not matched to a gene. CDR3: CASSLDRSRETQYF. DNA for the CDR3: TGTGCCAGCAGCTTGGACAGGAGTCGGGAGACCCAGTACTTC.

This chain uses TRBV19 with TRBJ1-2; D ambiguous. CDR3 length equals 14 residues. Germline CDR1 and CDR2: LNHDA and SQIVND (reference sequence). The germline V and J ends were trimmed by 5 bases and 4 bases, with 14 bases remaining between them. The CDR3 spells CASSLITVVYGYTF. The CDR3 DNA reads as TGTGCCAGTAGTTTAATCACGGTGGTCTATGGCTACACCTTC.

This sequence joins TRBV7-3 and TRBJ2-5, with 12 bases matching TRBD2. Germline CDR1 and CDR2: SGHTA and FQGTGA. CDR3 size: 19 residues. Unmatched junction bases numbered 17, after V lost 5 bases and J lost 4 bases. CDR3 coding DNA: TGTGCCAGCAGCCTACCTCGACTAGCGGGAGTTGGGGGACGAGAGACCCAGTACTTC. Encoded protein: CASSLPRLAGVGGRETQYF.

The CDR3 reads CASSIASGTGELFF. Here the CDR3 DNA reads TGTGCCAGTAGTATAGCCTCGGGAACCGGGGAGCTGTTTTTT. This chain links TRBV19 with TRBJ2-2; D is perhaps TRBD2 (5 bases). Per the germline V gene, CDR1 is LNHDA and CDR2 is SQIVND (reference sequence). V was clipped by 1 base and J by 5 bases, with 8 bases between them. This CDR3 is built from 14 residues.

The V call is TRBV6-5, the J call TRBJ2-6; D not resolved. V shed 7 bases and J shed 0 bases, with 10 bases lying between them. Germline-derived CDR1 and CDR2 are MNHEY and SVGAGI. This CDR3 has 15 amino acids. This chain's CDR3 is CASNPLGSGANVLTF. Here the CDR3 DNA reads TGTGCCAGCAATCCCCTAGGCTCTGGGGCCAACGTCCTGACTTTC.

This CDR3 reads CASSVIAGTNTGELFF. Here the CDR3 DNA reads TGTGCCAGTTCTGTCATAGCGGGAACGAACACCGGGGAGCTGTTTTTT. V and J are TRBV6-4 and TRBJ2-2; 8 bases are shared with TRBD2. J gave up 0 bases and V 9 bases, and 9 bases lay outside the gene matches. In germline, CDR1 is MRHNA, CDR2 SNTAGT. The CDR3 sequence is 16 residues long.

This sequence joins TRBV20-1 and TRBJ1-1, with 9 positions matching TRBD1. Germline CDR1 is DFQATT and CDR2 is SNEGSKA (reference sequence). The length of the CDR3 is 11 residues. Trimming took 3 bases from V and 10 from J; bases not matched to a gene: 3. CDR3 bases: TGCAGTGCTAGTCCGACAGGGGGAGCTTTCTTT. Protein product: CSASPTGGAFF.

The chain links TRBV4-2 to TRBJ2-3; the match to TRBD1 covers 7 bases. The length of the CDR3 is 20 residues. Germline CDR1 LGHNA, CDR2 YNFKEQ. After removal of 0 bases from V and 3 bases from J, the junction contained 18 bases not matched to a gene. CDR3 sequence: CASSQEPLGSTGYKTDTQYF. The CDR3 nucleotides are TGTGCCAGCAGCCAAGAACCCCTAGGTTCGACAGGGTATAAAACAGATACGCAGTATTTT.

This clone was detected only a few times. This chain connects TRBV19 to TRBJ2-4, with TRBD2 matching 8 bases. The germline gives CDR1 LNHDA, CDR2 SQIVND (reference sequence). This CDR3 spans 16 amino acids. Trimming at V came to 1 base and at J to 8 bases, leaving 10 bases not matched to a gene. The CDR3 sequence is CASSIGQAGVSDIQYF. Here the CDR3 DNA reads TGTGCCAGTAGTATAGGTCAAGCGGGGGTGTCGGACATTCAGTACTTC. Together with reference TRBV19 and TRBJ2-4, the CDR3 gives the full variable domain: DGGITQSPKYLFRKEGQNVTLSCEQNLNHDAMYWYRQDPGQGLRLIYYSQIVNDFQKGDIAEGYSVSREKKESFPLTVTSAQKNPTAFYLCASSIGQAGVSDIQYFGAGTRLSVL.

This chain uses TRBV2 with TRBJ1-5; TRBD1 aligns across 10 bases. In germline, CDR1 is SNHLY, CDR2 FYNNEI. CDR3 length equals 18 residues. V trimming: 4 bases; J trimming: 0 bases; junction bases outside the gene matches: 9. The CDR3 loop reads CASSVWGTGAYSNQPQHF. The CDR3 DNA is TGTGCCAGCAGTGTCTGGGGGACAGGGGCGTATAGCAATCAGCCCCAGCATTTT.

The rearrangement links TRBV4-1 to TRBJ2-5; D remains ambiguous. V was trimmed by 1 base and J by 5 bases, leaving 8 bases between them. Germline CDR1 reads MGHRA; CDR2 reads YSYEKL. The CDR3 spans 13 residues. The CDR3: CASSQGYGETQYF. In DNA form, the CDR3 reads TGCGCCAGCAGCCAAGGGTACGGGGAGACCCAGTACTTC.

The V call is TRBV10-3, the J call TRBJ2-5; 7 nucleotides agree with TRBD2. This CDR3 has 15 amino acids. Germline loops: CDR1 ENHRY, CDR2 SYGVKD. With 2 bases clipped from V and 2 bases from J, the junction kept 5 bases outside the gene matches. CDR3 residues: CAISEQAGSQETQYF. Written as DNA, the CDR3 is TGTGCCATCAGTGAGCAAGCGGGGTCTCAAGAGACCCAGTACTTC.